A selection of T cell receptor beta chains follows, all from one sample in a study of blood T cell repertoires in COVID-19. Sequenced by immunoSEQ multiplex PCR; TCRdb stores in-frame clones only, minus some. The top ten hold about 1.2% of the sample, which has approximately 300,000 clones, around 83% seen once. The sequenced sample consisted of peripheral blood. These receptors were taken from a woman in her forties or fifties with acute or convalescent COVID-19. The CDR3 runs from the conserved cysteine through the conserved F or W. The order of the fields is CDR3 length, J gene, V gene, CDR3 protein.

length: 13; J: TRBJ1-4; V: TRBV29-1; CDR3: CSVEVGGGEKLFF
length: 13; J: TRBJ1-1; V: TRBV7-9; CDR3: CASSPRLNTEAFF
length: 13; J: TRBJ1-1; V: TRBV29-1; CDR3: CSVAGASDTEAFF
length: 15; J: TRBJ2-5; V: TRBV5-6; CDR3: CASSQGGHLQETQYF
length: 13; J: TRBJ2-1; V: TRBV2; CDR3: CASVLAGYNEQFF
length: 11; J: TRBJ2-7; V: TRBV5-8; CDR3: CASSPRVEQYF
length: 16; J: TRBJ1-1; V: TRBV6-2/TRBV6-3; CDR3: CASSYAVELMNTEAFF
length: 18; J: TRBJ2-1; V: TRBV3-1/TRBV3-2; CDR3: CASSQRTSGRSSYNEQFF
length: 16; J: TRBJ2-7; V: TRBV30; CDR3: CAWSVPTGAFSYEQYF
length: 15; J: TRBJ1-1; V: TRBV28; CDR3: CASSRGRGKAAEAFF
length: 14; J: TRBJ1-3; V: TRBV2; CDR3: CASGLQGGGNTIYF
length: 16; J: TRBJ2-7; V: TRBV18; CDR3: CASSPPSASGVLEQYF
length: 14; J: TRBJ1-5; V: TRBV6-4; CDR3: CASSEQGEGQPQHF
length: 14; J: TRBJ2-3; V: TRBV5-1; CDR3: CASSLQGPTDTQYF
length: 13; J: TRBJ2-2; V: TRBV5-1; CDR3: CASRDSNTGELFF
length: 15; J: TRBJ1-4; V: TRBV2; CDR3: CASSGGQGGNEKLFF
length: 14; J: TRBJ2-7; V: TRBV19; CDR3: CASSIDSGSYEQYF
length: 13; J: TRBJ1-3; V: TRBV30; CDR3: CAWQGNSGNTIYF
length: 14; J: TRBJ1-1; V: TRBV3-1/TRBV3-2; CDR3: CASTQREADTEAFF
length: 12; J: TRBJ2-1; V: TRBV3-1/TRBV3-2; CDR3: CASSPYNNEQFF
length: 14; J: TRBJ1-2; V: TRBV5-6; CDR3: CASSLPEGGVGYTF
length: 13; J: TRBJ2-1; V: TRBV9; CDR3: CASSVAVGNEQFF
length: 15; J: TRBJ1-2; V: TRBV5-1; CDR3: CASSLVQGASYGYTF
length: 16; J: TRBJ1-1; V: TRBV30; CDR3: CAWSGTDGGLDTEAFF
length: 14; J: TRBJ1-2; V: TRBV29-1; CDR3: CSVGDRGRRDGYTF
length: 14; J: TRBJ2-3; V: TRBV7-9; CDR3: CASSLGTEGDTQYF
length: 17; J: TRBJ2-1; V: TRBV25-1; CDR3: CASSEYPLAGGRSEQFF
length: 15; J: TRBJ1-1; V: TRBV5-1; CDR3: CASSFGGLANTEAFF
length: 16; J: TRBJ1-1; V: TRBV14; CDR3: CASSQGGGFMNTEAFF
length: 16; J: TRBJ1-6; V: TRBV3-1/TRBV3-2; CDR3: CASSQLDRGLRSPLHF
length: 14; J: TRBJ1-3; V: TRBV19; CDR3: CASSIDRDRNTIYF
length: 15; J: TRBJ1-2; V: TRBV10-3; CDR3: CAISKTGPESDGYTF
length: 18; J: TRBJ1-2; V: TRBV27; CDR3: CASSLSPTTGGVIYGYTF
length: 16; J: TRBJ2-3; V: TRBV24-1; CDR3: CATSDPSGQGTDTQYF
length: 14; J: TRBJ1-1; V: TRBV11-2; CDR3: CASSLAGGRTEAFF
length: 15; J: TRBJ1-3; V: TRBV3-1/TRBV3-2; CDR3: CASSQEGGAGNTIYF